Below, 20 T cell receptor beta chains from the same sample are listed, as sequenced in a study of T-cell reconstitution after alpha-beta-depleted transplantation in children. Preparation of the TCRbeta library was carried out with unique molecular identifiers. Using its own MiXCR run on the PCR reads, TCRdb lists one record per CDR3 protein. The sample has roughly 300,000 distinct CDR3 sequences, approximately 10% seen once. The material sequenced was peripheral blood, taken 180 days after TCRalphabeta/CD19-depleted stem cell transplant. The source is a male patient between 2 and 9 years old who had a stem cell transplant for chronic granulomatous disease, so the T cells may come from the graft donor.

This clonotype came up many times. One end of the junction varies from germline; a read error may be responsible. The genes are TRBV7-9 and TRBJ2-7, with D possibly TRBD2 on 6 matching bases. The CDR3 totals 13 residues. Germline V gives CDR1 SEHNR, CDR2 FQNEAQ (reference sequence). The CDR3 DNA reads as TGCGCCAGCAGCTTAGGAGGAGGGTACGAGCAGTACTTC. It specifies CASSLGGGYEQYF. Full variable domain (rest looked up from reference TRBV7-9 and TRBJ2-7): DTGVSQNPRHKITKRGQNVTFRCDPISEHNRLYWYRQTLGQGPEFLTYFQNEAQLEKSRLLSDRFSAERPKGSFSTLEIQRTEQGDSAMYLCASSLGGGYEQYFGPGTRLTVT.

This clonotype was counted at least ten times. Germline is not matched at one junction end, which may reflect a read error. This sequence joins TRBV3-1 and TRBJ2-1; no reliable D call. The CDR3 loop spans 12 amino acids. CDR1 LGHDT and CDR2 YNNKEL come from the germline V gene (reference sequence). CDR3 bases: TGTGCCAGCAGCCAAGACGGGCGCCTACCCATCTTC. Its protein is CASSQDGRLPIF.

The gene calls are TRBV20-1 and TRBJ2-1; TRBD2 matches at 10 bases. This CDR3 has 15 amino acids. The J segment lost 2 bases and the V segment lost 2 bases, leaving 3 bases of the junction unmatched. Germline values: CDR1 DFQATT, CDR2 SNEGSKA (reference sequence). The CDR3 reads CSARNSGRTYNEQFF. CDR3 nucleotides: TGCAGTGCTAGAAATAGCGGGAGGACCTACAATGAGCAGTTCTTC.

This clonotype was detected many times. In nucleotides, the CDR3 is TGTGCCAGCAGCTCCAGCGGACTAGCGGCGAACACCGGGGAGCTGTTTTTT. Its translation: CASSSSGLAANTGELFF. This chain uses TRBV28 with TRBJ2-2; 10 bases line up with TRBD2. The trim removed 6 bases at V and 0 bases at J, leaving 7 bases unmatched. Germline CDR1 MDHEN, CDR2 SYDVKM. The CDR3 consists of 17 residues. The full variable domain, with the rest looked up from reference TRBV28 and TRBJ2-2, is DVKVTQSSRYLVKRTGEKVFLECVQDMDHENMFWYRQDPGLGLRLIYFSYDVKMKEKGDIPEGYSVSREKKERFSLILESASTNQTSMYLCASSSSGLAANTGELFFGEGSRLTVL.

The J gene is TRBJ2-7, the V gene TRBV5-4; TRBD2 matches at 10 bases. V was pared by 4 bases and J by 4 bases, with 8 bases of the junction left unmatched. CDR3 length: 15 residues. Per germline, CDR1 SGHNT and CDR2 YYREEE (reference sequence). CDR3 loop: CASSTKAGGRYEQYF. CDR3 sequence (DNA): TGTGCCAGCAGCACAAAAGCGGGAGGGAGGTACGAGCAGTACTTC.

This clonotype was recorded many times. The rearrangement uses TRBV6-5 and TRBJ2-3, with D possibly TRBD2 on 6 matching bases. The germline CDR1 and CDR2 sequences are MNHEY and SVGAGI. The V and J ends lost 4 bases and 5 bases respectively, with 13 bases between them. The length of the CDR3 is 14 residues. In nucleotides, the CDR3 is TGTGCCAGCAGTTCCAGGGCGGGAAAAGATACGCAGTATTTT. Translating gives CASSSRAGKDTQYF.

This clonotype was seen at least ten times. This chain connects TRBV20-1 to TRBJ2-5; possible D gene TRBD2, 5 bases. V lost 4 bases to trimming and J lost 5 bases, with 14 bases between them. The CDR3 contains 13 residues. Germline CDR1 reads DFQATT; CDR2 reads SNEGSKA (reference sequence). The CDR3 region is CSATSPSGETQYF. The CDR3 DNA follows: TGCAGTGCTACCAGCCCGTCGGGGGAGACCCAGTACTTC.

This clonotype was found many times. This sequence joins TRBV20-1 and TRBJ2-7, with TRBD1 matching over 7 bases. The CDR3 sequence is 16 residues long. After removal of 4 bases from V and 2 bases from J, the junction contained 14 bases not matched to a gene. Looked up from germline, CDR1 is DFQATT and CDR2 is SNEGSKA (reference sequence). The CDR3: CSANIETGTEPYEQYF. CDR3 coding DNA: TGCAGTGCTAACATTGAGACCGGGACAGAGCCCTACGAGCAGTACTTC.

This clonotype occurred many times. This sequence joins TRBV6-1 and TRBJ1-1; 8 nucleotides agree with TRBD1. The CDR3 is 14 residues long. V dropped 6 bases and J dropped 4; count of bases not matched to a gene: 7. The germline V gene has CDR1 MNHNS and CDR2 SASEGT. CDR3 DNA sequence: TGTGCCAGCAGACCAACAGGGGGGCCCACTGAAGCTTTCTTT. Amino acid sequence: CASRPTGGPTEAFF.

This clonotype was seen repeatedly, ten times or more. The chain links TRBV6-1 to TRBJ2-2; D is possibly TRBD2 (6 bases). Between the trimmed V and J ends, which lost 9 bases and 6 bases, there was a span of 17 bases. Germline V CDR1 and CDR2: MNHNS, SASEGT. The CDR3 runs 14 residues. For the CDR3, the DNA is TGTGCCAGTCGGGGGACCAGGAGGTCCGGGGAGCTGTTTTTT. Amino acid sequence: CASRGTRRSGELFF.

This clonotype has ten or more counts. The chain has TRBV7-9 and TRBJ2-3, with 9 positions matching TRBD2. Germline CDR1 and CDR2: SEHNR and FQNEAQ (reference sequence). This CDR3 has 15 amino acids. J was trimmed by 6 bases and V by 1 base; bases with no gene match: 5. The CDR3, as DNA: TGTGCCAGCAGCTTAGGGGGACTAGCAGGGGATACGCAGTATTTT. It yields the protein CASSLGGLAGDTQYF.

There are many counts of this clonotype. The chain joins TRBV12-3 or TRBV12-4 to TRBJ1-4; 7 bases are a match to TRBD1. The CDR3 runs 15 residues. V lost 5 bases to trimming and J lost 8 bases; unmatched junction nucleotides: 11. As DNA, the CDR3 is TGTGCCAGCAGTCAGGGGGACGGTCCGTGGGAAAAACTGTTTTTT. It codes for CASSQGDGPWEKLFF.

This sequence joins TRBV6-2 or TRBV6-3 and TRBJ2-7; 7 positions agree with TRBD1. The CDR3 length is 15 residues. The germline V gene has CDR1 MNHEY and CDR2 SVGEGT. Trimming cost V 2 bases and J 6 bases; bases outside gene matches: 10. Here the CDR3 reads CASSYKEDRAGEQYF. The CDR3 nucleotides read TGTGCCAGCAGTTACAAAGAAGACAGGGCAGGCGAGCAGTACTTC.

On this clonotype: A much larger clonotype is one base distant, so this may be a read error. The CDR3 DNA reads as TGTGCCAGCAGTTCCAAACAGGGCCGCTCCTACGATGAGCAGTTCTTC. This sequence encodes CASSSKQGRSYDEQFF. The chain employs TRBV27 and TRBJ2-1; a possible D gene is TRBD1 (6 bases). The CDR3 is 16 residues long. Looked up from germline, CDR1 is MNHEY and CDR2 is SMNVEV (reference sequence).

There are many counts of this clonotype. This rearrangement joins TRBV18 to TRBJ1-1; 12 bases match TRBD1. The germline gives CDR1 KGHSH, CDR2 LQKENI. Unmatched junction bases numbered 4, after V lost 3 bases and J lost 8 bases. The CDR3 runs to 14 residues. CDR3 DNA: TGTGCCAGCTCACCCCGGGACAGGGGGCCCGAAGCTTTCTTT. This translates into CASSPRDRGPEAFF.

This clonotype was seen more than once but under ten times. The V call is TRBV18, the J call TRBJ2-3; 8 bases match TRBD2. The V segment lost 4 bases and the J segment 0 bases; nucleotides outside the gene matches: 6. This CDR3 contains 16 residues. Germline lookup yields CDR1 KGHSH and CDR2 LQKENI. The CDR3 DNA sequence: TGTGCCAGCTCACAAGTACAGCGGGGGAGCACAGATACGCAGTATTTT. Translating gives CASSQVQRGSTDTQYF.

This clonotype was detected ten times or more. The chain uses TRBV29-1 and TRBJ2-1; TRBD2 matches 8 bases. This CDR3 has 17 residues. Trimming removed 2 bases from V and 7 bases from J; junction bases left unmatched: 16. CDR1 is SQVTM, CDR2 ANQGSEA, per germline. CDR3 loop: CSVESREAQGIQNEQFF. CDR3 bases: TGCAGCGTTGAATCGCGGGAGGCTCAGGGCATACAAAATGAGCAGTTCTTC.

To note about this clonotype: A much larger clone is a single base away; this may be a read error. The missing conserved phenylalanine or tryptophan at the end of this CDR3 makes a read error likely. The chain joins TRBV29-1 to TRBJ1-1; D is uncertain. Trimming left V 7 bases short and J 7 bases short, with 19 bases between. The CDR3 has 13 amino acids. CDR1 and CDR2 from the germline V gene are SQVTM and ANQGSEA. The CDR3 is CSALRASAGEAFY. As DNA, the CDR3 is TGCAGCGCGCTAAGGGCCTCAGCGGGTGAAGCTTTCTAT.

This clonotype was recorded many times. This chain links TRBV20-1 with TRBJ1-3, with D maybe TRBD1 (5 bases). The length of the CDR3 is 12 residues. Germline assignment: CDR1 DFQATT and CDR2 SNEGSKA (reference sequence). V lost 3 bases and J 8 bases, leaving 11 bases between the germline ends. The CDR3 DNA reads TGCAGTGCTAGGGGCGGGGGAGACACCATATATTTT. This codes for CSARGGGDTIYF.

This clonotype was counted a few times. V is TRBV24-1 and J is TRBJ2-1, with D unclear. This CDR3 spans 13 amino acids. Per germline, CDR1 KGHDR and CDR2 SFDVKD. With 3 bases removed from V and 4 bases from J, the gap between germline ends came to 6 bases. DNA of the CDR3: TGTGCCACCAGTGATACGGGTTACAATGAGCAGTTCTTC. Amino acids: CATSDTGYNEQFF.